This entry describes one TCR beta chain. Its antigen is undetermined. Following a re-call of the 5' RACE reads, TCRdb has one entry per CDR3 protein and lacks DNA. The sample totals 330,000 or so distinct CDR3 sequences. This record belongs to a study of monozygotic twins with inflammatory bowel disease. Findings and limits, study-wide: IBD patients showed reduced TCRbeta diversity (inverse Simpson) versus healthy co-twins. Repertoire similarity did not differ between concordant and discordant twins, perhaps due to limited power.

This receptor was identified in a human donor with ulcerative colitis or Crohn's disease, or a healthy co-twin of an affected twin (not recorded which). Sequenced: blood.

The CDR3 reads CASSQDPRDRGEQFF. This chain links TRBV3-1 with TRBJ2-1; TCRdb's assignment of TRBD1 cannot be checked, as there is no DNA. The CDR3 runs 15 residues. Germline values: CDR1 LGHDT, CDR2 YNNKEL (reference sequence).